This T cell receptor (beta chain) emerged from a study of shared clonotypes between healthy human individuals. Study-level results: Among a few donors, about 5% of naive CD4 clonotypes were found in common. When compared with the clonotypes that were shared by all four sorted-subset donors, the non-shared clonotypes turned out to have lower generation probabilities. Sampling included only blood; tissue repertoires likely differ. What naive subsets generally showed was a larger estimated richness than memory subsets showed.

This table comes from immunoSEQ multiplex PCR, and its TCRdb copy is limited to in-frame clones, with some not included. The table shows about 770,000 clones, with just under 75% occurring only once. The V gene lost 6 bases and the J gene lost 3 bases, with 16 bases spanning the gap. CDR1 is MRHNA, CDR2 SNTAGT, per germline. The CDR3 is made up of 15 amino acids. As to this clone: The antigen is undetermined.

The V gene is TRBV6-4, the J gene TRBJ2-3; the D is unclear. This clonotype originated in a woman under 40 in good health. Sequencing was performed on memory CD4+ T cells sorted from blood. Subset of the sample: CD45RA-negative fraction. The DNA for the CDR3 is TGTGCCAGCAGCTCATCCCAGGAGCCGACAGATACGCAGTATTTT. Its translation: CASSSSQEPTDTQYF.